This entry lists 21 T cell receptor beta chains sequenced from one sample in a study of blood T cells in healthy people across ages. A sample-barcoded 5' primer and a J-beta primer mix were used in a second PCR of about 7 to 12 cycles. Each CDR3 protein gets one entry after TCRdb re-called the 5' RACE reads with MiXCR. This sample carries about 1.7 million distinct CDR3 sequences, 28% of them seen once, and the ten largest clones take roughly 8%. Material for sequencing was blood. The source of these receptors is a woman younger than 45 in good health.

About this clonotype: Possible read error: a much larger clone is one base away. This chain joins TRBV28 and TRBJ2-5, with 14 positions matching TRBD2. Judging by the DNA end, TRBJ2-1 fits better; the J call may be wrong. The CDR3 consists of 16 residues. Germline lookup yields CDR1 MDHEN and CDR2 SYDVKM. The CDR3 protein is CASSLTSGGGQETQFF. In DNA, the CDR3 is TGTGCCAGCAGTTTGACTAGCGGGGGGGGGCAAGAGACCCAGTTCTTC.

The chain carries TRBV6-1 and TRBJ2-1; D possibly corresponds to TRBD2 (5 bases). There are 15 residues in the CDR3. Trimming pared 4 bases from V and 2 bases from J, leaving 12 bases between. In germline, CDR1 is MNHNS, CDR2 SASEGT. Here the CDR3 reads CASSARGLPYNEQFF. In DNA, the CDR3 is TGTGCCAGCAGTGCTCGGGGTTTACCCTACAATGAGCAGTTCTTC.

This clonotype was seen ten or more times. The CDR3 DNA is TGCAGTGCTAGTCAGGACTACGAGCAGTACTTC. This gives the protein CSASQDYEQYF. The J gene is TRBJ2-7, the V gene TRBV20-1; D is uncertain. V lost 3 bases and J lost 3, with 6 bases in between. The CDR3 sequence is 11 residues long. Germline V gene sequence: CDR1 DFQATT, CDR2 SNEGSKA (reference sequence).

This rearrangement joins TRBV29-1 to TRBJ2-1; D might be TRBD2 (6 bases). The CDR3 runs 13 residues. CDR1 SQVTM and CDR2 ANQGSEA come from the germline V gene. The V end lost 4 bases, the J end lost 5 bases, and 12 bases lay between the germline ends. CDR3 DNA: TGCAGCGTTGCCCCTGGGAGGAACAATGAGCAGTTCTTC. Its protein product is CSVAPGRNNEQFF.

Of note for this clonotype: Lacking the conserved final phenylalanine or tryptophan, this CDR3 likely reflects a read error. The genes are TRBV20-1 and TRBJ2-1; 10 nucleotides line up with TRBD2. Trimming cost V 3 bases and J 4 bases; bases outside gene matches: 3. The CDR3 sequence is 14 residues long. Germline CDR1 DFQATT, CDR2 SNEGSKA (reference sequence). For the CDR3, the DNA is TGCAGTGCTAGTAGCGGGGGGCGGTACAATGAGCAGTTCTGC. The encoded protein is CSASSGGRYNEQFC.

The genes are TRBV29-1 and TRBJ1-2; possible D gene TRBD1, 5 bases. Germline CDR1 SQVTM, CDR2 ANQGSEA. The CDR3 contains 13 residues. V lost 5 bases and J 0 bases, leaving 10 bases between the germline ends. The CDR3 is CSVRQRTNYGYTF. As DNA, the CDR3 is TGCAGCGTTAGACAGAGAACTAACTATGGCTACACCTTC.

This clonotype came up a few times. The rearrangement uses TRBV12-3 or TRBV12-4 and TRBJ2-2; no firm D call. The CDR3 covers 17 residues. With 5 bases removed from V and 2 bases from J, the gap between germline ends came to 18 bases. CDR3 region: CASSLATQVFNTGELFF. As DNA, the CDR3 is TGTGCCAGCAGTCTCGCCACTCAGGTCTTCAACACCGGGGAGCTGTTTTTT.

This clonotype showed up just a few times. The chain couples TRBV12-3 or TRBV12-4 to TRBJ2-7; tentatively, D is TRBD2 (5 bases). The CDR3 loop spans 14 amino acids. V lost 2 bases, J lost 6 bases, and 14 bases lay in between. The CDR3 DNA reads as TGTGCCAGCAGTTTACGGGGTTCGACCTGCGAGCAGTACTTC. Translated, it gives CASSLRGSTCEQYF.

The CDR3 is CASSQGARAADTQYF. CDR3 nucleotide sequence: TGCGCCAGCAGCCAAGGCGCCAGGGCGGCAGATACGCAGTATTTT. V and J are TRBV4-3 and TRBJ2-3, with a tentative D call TRBD1 (5 bases). This CDR3 region has 15 residues. The germline V and J ends were trimmed by 1 base and 4 bases, with 12 bases remaining between them. Germline values: CDR1 LGHNA, CDR2 YSLEER.

This clonotype was picked up a small number of times. The chain uses TRBV28 and TRBJ2-3; D is possibly TRBD1 (6 bases). The CDR3 is 15 residues long. V dropped 5 bases and J dropped 0 bases, with 12 bases sitting between them. The germline CDR1 and CDR2 sequences are MDHEN and SYDVKM. The CDR3 region has the DNA TGTGCCAGCAGTACCCAGGGGCGGAGCACAGATACGCAGTATTTT. Protein sequence: CASSTQGRSTDTQYF.

A note on this clonotype: Possible read error: a much larger clone is one base away. The gene calls are TRBV11-2 and TRBJ2-7, with 8 bases fitting TRBD2. The J call may be wrong; the DNA end is better matched by TRBJ2-1. This CDR3 comprises 15 residues. In germline, CDR1 is SGHAT, CDR2 FQNNGV. The CDR3 sequence is CASSLALAAWNGQFF. CDR3 nucleotide sequence: TGTGCCAGCAGCTTAGCACTAGCGGCCTGGAATGGGCAGTTCTTC.

This clonotype was seen a few times. The chain joins TRBV18 to TRBJ2-2, with D perhaps assigned TRBD1 or TRBD2 (5 bases each). CDR1 and CDR2 from the germline V gene are KGHSH and LQKENI. V shed 2 bases and J shed 3 bases, with 13 bases lying between them. The CDR3 is 16 amino acids. CDR3 nucleotides: TGTGCCAGCTCACCAACGGGACCCACCTACACCGGGGAGCTGTTTTTT. The encoded protein is CASSPTGPTYTGELFF.

This clonotype was seen just once. J is TRBJ2-2 and V is TRBV28; D ambiguous. The length of the CDR3 is 16 residues. V lost 4 bases and J 3 bases, leaving 15 bases between the germline ends. The germline CDR1 and CDR2 sequences are MDHEN and SYDVKM. The CDR3 here is CASSSPFGSDTGELFF. The CDR3 bases are TGTGCCAGCAGTTCGCCGTTCGGTTCCGACACCGGGGAGCTGTTTTTT.

The rearrangement joins TRBV5-1 to TRBJ1-4; D is ambiguous. CDR1 and CDR2 (germline): SGHRS, YFSETQ. V was pared by 0 bases and J by 7 bases, with 22 bases between. The CDR3 has 18 amino acids. CDR3 protein: CASSLGLVKGSVGEKLFF. CDR3 DNA sequence: TGCGCCAGCAGCTTGGGATTGGTGAAGGGAAGCGTCGGTGAAAAACTGTTTTTT.

This clonotype was counted only a few times. The chain links TRBV2 to TRBJ2-1; D not resolved. Trimming took 3 bases from V and 8 from J, leaving 14 bases between them. Germline-derived CDR1 and CDR2 are SNHLY and FYNNEI. This CDR3 has 14 amino acids. The CDR3 DNA is TGTGCCAGCAGTGAGGGTCTAGAATTTGATGAGCAGTTCTTC. It specifies CASSEGLEFDEQFF. The full variable domain, with the rest looked up from reference TRBV2 and TRBJ2-1, is EPEVTQTPSHQVTQMGQEVILRCVPISNHLYFYWYRQILGQKVEFLVSFYNNEISEKSEIFDDQFSVERPDGSNFTLKIRSTKLEDSAMYFCASSEGLEFDEQFFGPGTRLTVL.

CDR3 in DNA: TGTGCCTGGAGTGTAGGGCCGCCCATGGGGGAGTTCTTC. Its translation is CAWSVGPPMGEFF. V gene TRBV30 combines with J gene TRBJ2-1, with D perhaps given as TRBD1 or TRBD2 (5 bases each). The CDR3 extends over 13 amino acids. V was trimmed by 0 bases and J by 14 bases, leaving 17 bases between them. The germline V gene encodes CDR1 GTSNPN and CDR2 SVGIG (reference sequence).

The chain employs TRBV11-2 and TRBJ1-1; D not resolved. V dropped 1 base and J dropped 1 base, with 10 bases sitting between them. The CDR3 extends over 15 amino acids. Per the germline V gene, CDR1 is SGHAT and CDR2 is FQNNGV. Written as DNA, the CDR3 is TGTGCCAGCAGCTTAGTCTGGGTTGGGAACACTGAAGCTTTCTTT. Protein product: CASSLVWVGNTEAFF.

The V and J genes are TRBV30 and TRBJ1-3; no clear D gene. The germline CDR1 and CDR2 sequences are GTSNPN and SVGIG (reference sequence). Trimming pared 5 bases from V and 2 bases from J, leaving 19 bases between. The CDR3 is made up of 16 amino acids. CDR3 amino acids: CAWGEGSPGTGNTIYF. Here the CDR3 DNA reads TGTGCCTGGGGAGAAGGGTCTCCGGGGACTGGAAACACCATATATTTT.

The V gene is TRBV5-1, the J gene TRBJ1-1; D is ambiguous. This CDR3 is 13 amino acids long. Trimming stripped 4 bases from V and 7 bases from J, with 14 bases between. Germline assignment: CDR1 SGHRS and CDR2 YFSETQ. DNA for the CDR3: TGCGCCAGCAGCACCGAGGCGGCAAGTGAAGCTTTCTTT. This translates into CASSTEAASEAFF.

The gene calls are TRBV10-3 and TRBJ2-3; 7 bases match TRBD2. There are 12 residues in the CDR3. Germline V gene lookup returns CDR1 ENHRY and CDR2 SYGVKD. The J segment lost 6 bases and the V segment lost 5 bases, leaving 2 bases of the junction unmatched. CDR3 sequence reads: CAISWGGDTQYF. CDR3 bases: TGTGCCATCAGTTGGGGGGGGGATACGCAGTATTTT.

This clonotype has only a few counts. V is TRBV28 and J is TRBJ2-7, with 8 bases identical to TRBD1. This CDR3 comprises 15 residues. Germline assignment: CDR1 MDHEN and CDR2 SYDVKM. The V gene end was trimmed by 8 bases and the J gene end by 1 base; junction bases not matched to a gene: 10. The CDR3 DNA reads as TGTGCCAGCCGCCCCCCAGGGGGCGCTTCCTACGAGCAGTACTTC. It codes for CASRPPGGASYEQYF. Using reference TRBV28 and TRBJ2-7 for the parts outside the CDR3, the full variable domain is DVKVTQSSRYLVKRTGEKVFLECVQDMDHENMFWYRQDPGLGLRLIYFSYDVKMKEKGDIPEGYSVSREKKERFSLILESASTNQTSMYLCASRPPGGASYEQYFGPGTRLTVT.